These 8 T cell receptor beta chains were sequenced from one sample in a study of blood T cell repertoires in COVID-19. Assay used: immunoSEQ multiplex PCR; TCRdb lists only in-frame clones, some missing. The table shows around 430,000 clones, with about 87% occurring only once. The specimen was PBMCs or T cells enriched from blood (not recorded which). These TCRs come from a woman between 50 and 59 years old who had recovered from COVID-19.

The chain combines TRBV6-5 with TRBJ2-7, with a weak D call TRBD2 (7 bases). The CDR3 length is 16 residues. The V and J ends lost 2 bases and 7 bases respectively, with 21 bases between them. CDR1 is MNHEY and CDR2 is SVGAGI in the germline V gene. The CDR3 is CASSYGSSGGAVEQYF. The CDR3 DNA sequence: TGTGCCAGCAGTTACGGTTCGTCGGGGGGCGCGGTGGAGCAGTACTTC.

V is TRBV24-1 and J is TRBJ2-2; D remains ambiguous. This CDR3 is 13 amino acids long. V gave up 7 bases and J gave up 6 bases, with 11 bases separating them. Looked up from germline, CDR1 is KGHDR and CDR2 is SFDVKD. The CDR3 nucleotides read TGTGCCACCAGCAGGAACACACCCGGGGAGCTGTTTTTT. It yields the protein CATSRNTPGELFF.

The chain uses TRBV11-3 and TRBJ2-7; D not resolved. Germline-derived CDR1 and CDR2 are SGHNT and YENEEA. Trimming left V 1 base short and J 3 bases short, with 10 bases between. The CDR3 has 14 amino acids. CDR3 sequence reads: CASSLGPPGYEQYF. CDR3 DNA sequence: TGTGCCAGCAGCTTAGGCCCCCCGGGCTACGAGCAGTACTTC. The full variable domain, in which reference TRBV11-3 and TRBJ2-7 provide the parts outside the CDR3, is EAGVVQSPRYKIIEKKQPVAFWCNPISGHNTLYWYLQNLGQGPELLIRYENEEAVDDSQLPKDRFSAERLKGVDSTLKIQPAELGDSAVYLCASSLGPPGYEQYFGPGTRLTVT.

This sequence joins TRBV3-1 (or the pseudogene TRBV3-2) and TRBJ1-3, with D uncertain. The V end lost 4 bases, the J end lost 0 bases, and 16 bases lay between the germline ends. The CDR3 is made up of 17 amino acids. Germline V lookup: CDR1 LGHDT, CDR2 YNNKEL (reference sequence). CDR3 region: CASSPTRRLDSGNTIYF. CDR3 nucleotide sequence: TGTGCCAGCAGCCCCACGAGAAGACTGGACTCTGGAAACACCATATATTTT.

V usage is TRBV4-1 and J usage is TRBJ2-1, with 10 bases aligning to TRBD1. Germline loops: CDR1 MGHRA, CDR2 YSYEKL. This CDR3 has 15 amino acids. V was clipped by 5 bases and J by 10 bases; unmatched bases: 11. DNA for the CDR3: TGCGCCAGCAGCTTTTCTCCGGGACAGGGGAAGGAGCAGTTCTTC. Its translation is CASSFSPGQGKEQFF.

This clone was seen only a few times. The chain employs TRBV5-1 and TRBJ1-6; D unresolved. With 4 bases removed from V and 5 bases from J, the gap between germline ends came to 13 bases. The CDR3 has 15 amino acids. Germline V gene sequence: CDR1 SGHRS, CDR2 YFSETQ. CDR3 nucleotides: TGCGCCAGCAGCCCCCGCCCTGTAGATAATTCACCCCTCCACTTT. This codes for CASSPRPVDNSPLHF.

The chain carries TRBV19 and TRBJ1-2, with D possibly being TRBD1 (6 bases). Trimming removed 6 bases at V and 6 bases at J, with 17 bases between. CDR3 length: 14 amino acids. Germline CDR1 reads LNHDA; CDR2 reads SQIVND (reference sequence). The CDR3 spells CASSPTGQTHGYTF. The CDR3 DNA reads TGTGCCAGTAGCCCGACAGGTCAAACCCATGGCTACACCTTC.

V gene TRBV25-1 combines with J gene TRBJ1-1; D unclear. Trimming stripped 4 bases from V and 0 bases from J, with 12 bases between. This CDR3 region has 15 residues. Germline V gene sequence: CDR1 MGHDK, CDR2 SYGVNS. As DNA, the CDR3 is TGTGCCAGCAGTGGGCCCAACAGCTTGAACACTGAAGCTTTCTTT. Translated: CASSGPNSLNTEAFF.